The clone carrying this T cell receptor (beta chain) was counted a few times. Its antigen is as yet unknown. The data derive from a study of T cells after yellow fever vaccination. Study-level background: Preparation of the low-cell-number fractions used SMART-Seq v4 Ultra Low Input. The study's findings and limits: A minor fraction of clonotypes spanned both CD4 and CD8 compartments. Researchers report a weaker secondary response that nonetheless peaked faster, day 5 versus 15.

The V end was cut by 5 bases, the J end by 6 bases, with 13 bases between. Looked up from germline, CDR1 is LNHDA and CDR2 is SQIVND (reference sequence). CDR3 size: 13 residues. TCRdb passed the 5' RACE reads through MiXCR, listing each CDR3 protein once. The table shows some 150,000 distinct CDR3 sequences, with approximately 10% occurring only once. This receptor was identified in a man aged 18 to 30 who received the YFV17D yellow fever vaccine. The material was CD8+ T cells sorted from PBMCs, obtained 45 days after the yellow fever booster vaccination. The rearrangement uses TRBV19 and TRBJ1-1; D is undetermined. The CDR3 region is CASSWTASSEAFF. As DNA, the CDR3 is TGTGCCAGTAGTTGGACCGCATCGTCTGAAGCTTTCTTT. Complete variable domain (other parts from reference TRBV19 and TRBJ1-1): DGGITQSPKYLFRKEGQNVTLSCEQNLNHDAMYWYRQDPGQGLRLIYYSQIVNDFQKGDIAEGYSVSREKKESFPLTVTSAQKNPTAFYLCASSWTASSEAFFGQGTRLTVV.